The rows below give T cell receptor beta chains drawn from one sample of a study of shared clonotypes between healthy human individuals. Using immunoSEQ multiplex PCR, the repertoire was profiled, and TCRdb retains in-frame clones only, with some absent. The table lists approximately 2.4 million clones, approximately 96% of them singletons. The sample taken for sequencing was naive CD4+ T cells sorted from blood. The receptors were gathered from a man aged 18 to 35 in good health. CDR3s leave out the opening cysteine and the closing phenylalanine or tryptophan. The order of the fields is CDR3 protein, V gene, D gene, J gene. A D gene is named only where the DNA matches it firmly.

cdr3_aa: ASSAPSLGNEQF; v_call: TRBV6-6; d_call: -; j_call: TRBJ2-1
cdr3_aa: ASSGRIRSETQY; v_call: TRBV14; d_call: -; j_call: TRBJ2-5
cdr3_aa: ASSLAGQGEGYT; v_call: TRBV7-9; d_call: TRBD1; j_call: TRBJ1-2
cdr3_aa: ASIARPSNQPQH; v_call: TRBV28; d_call: -; j_call: TRBJ1-5
cdr3_aa: ASSTSGIFYEQY; v_call: TRBV28; d_call: -; j_call: TRBJ2-7
cdr3_aa: ASSLWLAGSRITNTGELF; v_call: TRBV4-1; d_call: TRBD2; j_call: TRBJ2-2
cdr3_aa: ASRTRLGANEQF; v_call: TRBV6-5; d_call: -; j_call: TRBJ2-1
cdr3_aa: ASSLVRSSGNQPQH; v_call: TRBV28; d_call: -; j_call: TRBJ1-5
cdr3_aa: ASSPLTGSSYEQY; v_call: TRBV27; d_call: TRBD1; j_call: TRBJ2-7
cdr3_aa: ASTLLVQGHSPLH; v_call: TRBV10-2; d_call: -; j_call: TRBJ1-6
cdr3_aa: SALDSYEQY; v_call: TRBV20-1; d_call: -; j_call: TRBJ2-7
cdr3_aa: ASSLGQGAWNSPLH; v_call: TRBV5-4; d_call: TRBD1; j_call: TRBJ1-6
cdr3_aa: ASSDLGLAGQETQY; v_call: TRBV2; d_call: TRBD2; j_call: TRBJ2-5
cdr3_aa: ASSQIRGSEQY; v_call: TRBV14; d_call: -; j_call: TRBJ2-7
cdr3_aa: ASSPMGSGGTSTDTQY; v_call: TRBV5-1; d_call: TRBD2; j_call: TRBJ2-3
cdr3_aa: ASSQDLAGEQDEQF; v_call: TRBV4-1; d_call: TRBD2; j_call: TRBJ2-1
cdr3_aa: ASSYQGPTEAF; v_call: TRBV6-5; d_call: -; j_call: TRBJ1-1
cdr3_aa: ASSLRSGSSETQY; v_call: TRBV5-1; d_call: TRBD2; j_call: TRBJ2-5
cdr3_aa: ASSYRTGSSGANVLT; v_call: TRBV13; d_call: TRBD1; j_call: TRBJ2-6
cdr3_aa: ASSLRGGSATDTQY; v_call: TRBV5-1; d_call: -; j_call: TRBJ2-3
cdr3_aa: ASTTWTGPYQPQH; v_call: TRBV19; d_call: TRBD1; j_call: TRBJ1-5
cdr3_aa: ASSWSGGRLETQY; v_call: TRBV28; d_call: -; j_call: TRBJ2-5
cdr3_aa: ASSVTTTGKFEGYNEQF; v_call: TRBV10-2; d_call: TRBD1; j_call: TRBJ2-1
cdr3_aa: SVEALTDTQY; v_call: TRBV29-1; d_call: -; j_call: TRBJ2-3
cdr3_aa: SVNRGRETQY; v_call: TRBV29-1; d_call: TRBD1; j_call: TRBJ2-5
cdr3_aa: ASSLGSTADTQY; v_call: TRBV5-1; d_call: -; j_call: TRBJ2-3
cdr3_aa: ASSFTLSWGAVSYNEQF; v_call: TRBV28; d_call: -; j_call: TRBJ2-1
cdr3_aa: ASSLSGLRGETQY; v_call: TRBV9; d_call: -; j_call: TRBJ2-5
cdr3_aa: ASSLSLSNTGELF; v_call: TRBV5-4; d_call: -; j_call: TRBJ2-2
cdr3_aa: ASSLGSGSSNEQY; v_call: TRBV7-2; d_call: TRBD2; j_call: TRBJ2-7
cdr3_aa: ASRRAGELF; v_call: TRBV10-2; d_call: -; j_call: TRBJ2-2
cdr3_aa: ASSDRVGNQPQH; v_call: TRBV2; d_call: -; j_call: TRBJ1-5
cdr3_aa: ASSSSSTDTQY; v_call: TRBV18; d_call: -; j_call: TRBJ2-3
cdr3_aa: ASSLGGGPAAF; v_call: TRBV11-2; d_call: -; j_call: TRBJ1-1
cdr3_aa: ASSLALGTGGSYRTREQY; v_call: TRBV7-2; d_call: TRBD1; j_call: TRBJ2-7
cdr3_aa: ASSPTGGLYEQY; v_call: TRBV18; d_call: -; j_call: TRBJ2-7
cdr3_aa: AISEGQGHLEQY; v_call: TRBV10-3; d_call: TRBD1; j_call: TRBJ2-7
cdr3_aa: ASSPPGTGNYGYT; v_call: TRBV5-4; d_call: TRBD1; j_call: TRBJ1-2
cdr3_aa: ASSLRNTEAF; v_call: TRBV28; d_call: -; j_call: TRBJ1-1
cdr3_aa: ASSALPGNNEQF; v_call: TRBV6-4; d_call: -; j_call: TRBJ2-1
cdr3_aa: ASSYRALNTEAF; v_call: TRBV6-5; d_call: -; j_call: TRBJ1-1
cdr3_aa: ASSQDRVRGSNQPQH; v_call: TRBV4-1; d_call: -; j_call: TRBJ1-5
cdr3_aa: AWSVQRAGGIYEQY; v_call: TRBV30; d_call: TRBD2; j_call: TRBJ2-7
cdr3_aa: ASSLKVTDTQY; v_call: TRBV5-4; d_call: -; j_call: TRBJ2-3
cdr3_aa: ASQGRGHNTGELF; v_call: TRBV11-3; d_call: -; j_call: TRBJ2-2
cdr3_aa: AWSLGGTVIGELF; v_call: TRBV30; d_call: -; j_call: TRBJ2-2
cdr3_aa: ASSSSRGDNTEAF; v_call: TRBV6-5; d_call: -; j_call: TRBJ1-1
cdr3_aa: ASSLGQGATYGYT; v_call: TRBV27; d_call: TRBD1; j_call: TRBJ1-2